This is a list of T cell receptor beta chains from one sample in a study of graft-versus-host responses after intestinal transplantation. Profiling relied on immunoSEQ multiplex PCR, and the TCRdb table lists in-frame clones only, not all of them. The profile shows roughly 77,000 clones, about 90% of them singletons. Their specific antigens are unknown. The source was unstimulated CD8+ T cells sorted from spleen or lymph node cells, collected before intestinal transplant. The receptor set was obtained from a human donor who received an intestinal transplant. CDR3s include the opening cysteine and the closing phenylalanine or tryptophan. Fields, in order: D gene, J gene, V gene, clone size, CDR3 DNA, CDR3 protein. The D gene is left open where the match is weak. For some rows the clone size is stated as once, few or many, or as a class when expanded; others skip it.

D: NA; J: TRBJ2-7; V: TRBV27; size: once; DNA: TGTGCCAGCAGTTTTAGCCCAGACTACGAGCAGTACTTC; CDR3: CASSFSPDYEQYF
D: TRBD2; J: TRBJ2-7; V: TRBV4-1; size: NA; DNA: TGCGCCAGCAGCCAAGGACTAGCGGGGGGGGCGACCTCCTACGAGCAGTACTTC; CDR3: CASSQGLAGGATSYEQYF
D: NA; J: TRBJ1-2; V: TRBV11-2; size: NA; DNA: TGTGCCAGCAGCTCCACCCGGACACGCATACGTGGCTACACCTTC; CDR3: CASSSTRTRIRGYTF
D: TRBD1; J: TRBJ2-7; V: TRBV29-1; size: NA; DNA: TGCAGCGTCGTAGGGACAGGGCGTTACGAGCAGTACTTC; CDR3: CSVVGTGRYEQYF
D: NA; J: TRBJ2-5; V: TRBV7-9; size: NA; DNA: TGTGCCAGCAGCGATAACAGCGGCGAAGAGACCCAGTACTTC; CDR3: CASSDNSGEETQYF
D: NA; J: TRBJ1-5; V: TRBV7-9; size: NA; DNA: TGTGCCAGCAGCTTAGGGCCAGGGATCATTCAGCCCCAGCATTTT; CDR3: CASSLGPGIIQPQHF
D: TRBD2; J: TRBJ2-7; V: TRBV2; size: NA; DNA: TGTGCCAGCTCCATAGCGGGGGGTTCCTACGAGCAGTACTTC; CDR3: CASSIAGGSYEQYF
D: TRBD2; J: TRBJ2-2; V: TRBV6-5; size: NA; DNA: TGTGCCAGCAGTCCGGGACTAGTTGAGTACGGGGAGCTGTTTTTT; CDR3: CASSPGLVEYGELFF
D: TRBD2; J: TRBJ2-5; V: TRBV9; size: NA; DNA: TGTGCCAGCAGCGTTGGGGGGGTGGAGACCCAGTACTTC; CDR3: CASSVGGVETQYF
D: TRBD2; J: TRBJ2-7; V: TRBV10-1; size: NA; DNA: TGCGCCAGCAGTGAGGGGACTAGCTTGGGCGAGCAGTACTTC; CDR3: CASSEGTSLGEQYF
D: NA; J: TRBJ2-1; V: TRBV11-2; size: NA; DNA: TGTGCCAGCAGCCTCGGGTTCCTAGTTGGTTTCGTTGAGCAGTTCTTC; CDR3: CASSLGFLVGFVEQFF
D: TRBD1; J: TRBJ1-5; V: TRBV29-1; size: NA; DNA: TGCAGCGATTTACCGACAGGGTTGGAGCCCCAGCATTTT; CDR3: CSDLPTGLEPQHF
D: TRBD1; J: TRBJ2-2; V: TRBV4-1; size: NA; DNA: TGCGCCAGCAGCCACTGGGACAGATCCGGGGAGCTGTTTTTT; CDR3: CASSHWDRSGELFF
D: NA; J: TRBJ2-1; V: TRBV27; size: NA; DNA: TGTGCCAGCAGTTTACGGGTAGGGGATGAGCAGTTCTTC; CDR3: CASSLRVGDEQFF
D: NA; J: TRBJ1-5; V: TRBV28; size: NA; DNA: TGTGCCAGCAGTTTCATTATTTCTAGTATCGGCGGTGGCCAGCCCCAGCATTTT; CDR3: CASSFIISSIGGGQPQHF
D: TRBD1; J: TRBJ2-1; V: TRBV10-3; size: NA; DNA: TGTGCCATCAGTCGGGACAGGGAGCTAAGTGAGCAGTTCTTC; CDR3: CAISRDRELSEQFF
D: NA; J: TRBJ2-2; V: TRBV4-1; size: NA; DNA: TGCGCCAGCAGCCAAGACCCGGGGGCGGGGGACACCGGGGAGCTGTTTTTT; CDR3: CASSQDPGAGDTGELFF
D: TRBD1; J: TRBJ1-2; V: TRBV28; size: NA; DNA: TGTGCCAGCAGTCCAACGACAGGGGCTCTATACACCTTC; CDR3: CASSPTTGALYTF
D: TRBD1; J: TRBJ1-2; V: TRBV6-6; size: NA; DNA: TGTGCCAGCAGTTACCTCGCACAGGGGGCTGATGGCTACACCTTC; CDR3: CASSYLAQGADGYTF
D: TRBD1; J: TRBJ2-5; V: TRBV7-8; size: NA; DNA: TGTGCCAGCAGCACTCCCGATCCGGGACAGGGCTGGCAAGAGACCCAGTACTTC; CDR3: CASSTPDPGQGWQETQYF
D: NA; J: TRBJ1-1; V: TRBV20-1; size: NA; DNA: TGCAGTGCTCCCCGTACGGGGGAGGCTTTCTTT; CDR3: CSAPRTGEAFF
D: TRBD2; J: TRBJ2-3; V: TRBV5-1; size: once; DNA: TGCGCCAGCAGTCTAGGGACTAGCGGATTCACAGATACGCAGTATTTT; CDR3: CASSLGTSGFTDTQYF
D: NA; J: TRBJ1-1; V: TRBV2; size: NA; DNA: TGTGCCAGCAGGGTAAATACGAGTGACACTGAAGCTTTCTTT; CDR3: CASRVNTSDTEAFF
D: TRBD2; J: TRBJ2-1; V: TRBV19; size: NA; DNA: TGTGCCAGTAGTATGGGACTAGCGACCTACAATGAGCAGTTCTTC; CDR3: CASSMGLATYNEQFF
D: NA; J: TRBJ2-1; V: TRBV6-6; size: NA; DNA: TGTGCCAGCCACTTTACTAATGTGGACAATGAGCAGTTCTTC; CDR3: CASHFTNVDNEQFF
D: NA; J: TRBJ2-1; V: TRBV2; size: NA; DNA: TGTGCCAGCAGGAGCCAGGGTGGGGATGAGCAGTTCTTC; CDR3: CASRSQGGDEQFF
D: NA; J: TRBJ2-3; V: TRBV7-3; size: NA; DNA: TGTGCCAGCAGCTTACGTGGCGGGAGCACAGATACGCAGTATTTT; CDR3: CASSLRGGSTDTQYF
D: TRBD1; J: TRBJ2-7; V: TRBV19; size: few; DNA: TGTGCCAGTAGTATAGATCTAGGGGGCGCGGAGCAGTACTTC; CDR3: CASSIDLGGAEQYF
D: TRBD1; J: TRBJ1-2; V: TRBV27; size: NA; DNA: TGTGCCAGCAGTTGGACAGGGGTGGGCTATGGCTACACCTTC; CDR3: CASSWTGVGYGYTF
D: TRBD1; J: TRBJ1-1; V: TRBV27; size: NA; DNA: TGTGCCAGCAGCCCCGGGACAGGGCGGAGAAACACTGAAGCTTTCTTT; CDR3: CASSPGTGRRNTEAFF
D: NA; J: TRBJ1-2; V: TRBV21-1; size: few; DNA: TGTGCCAGCAGCAAGGGACAGGGGGCGTATGGCTACACCTTC; CDR3: CASSKGQGAYGYTF
D: TRBD1; J: TRBJ1-1; V: TRBV5-5; size: once; DNA: TGTGCCAGCAGCTATTGGACAGGGGGCCCTCTAACTGAAGCTTTCTTT; CDR3: CASSYWTGGPLTEAFF
D: NA; J: TRBJ2-7; V: TRBV4-1; size: NA; DNA: TGCGCCAGCAGTCGCGTCGGCGCGCCTCTAGTCGAGCAGTACTTC; CDR3: CASSRVGAPLVEQYF
D: TRBD2; J: TRBJ2-1; V: TRBV4-1; size: NA; DNA: TGCGCCAGCGGAGGGACTAGCGGGTCGAGTCCCTACAATGAGCAGTTCTTC; CDR3: CASGGTSGSSPYNEQFF
D: TRBD1; J: TRBJ1-2; V: TRBV11-2; size: once; DNA: TGTGCCAGCAGCTACGGACAGGGCTATGGCTACACCTTC; CDR3: CASSYGQGYGYTF
D: NA; J: TRBJ1-2; V: TRBV6-5; size: NA; DNA: TGTGCCAGCAGTCACCAAAGGGACATGCCCTATGGCTACACCTTC; CDR3: CASSHQRDMPYGYTF
D: NA; J: TRBJ2-7; V: TRBV15; size: NA; DNA: TGTGCCACCAGCTACGGACAAGTCGACGAGCAGTACTTC; CDR3: CATSYGQVDEQYF
D: TRBD1; J: TRBJ1-1; V: TRBV18; size: NA; DNA: TGTGCCAGCTCACCTAGGACAGGGGGGTTCACTGAAGCTTTCTTT; CDR3: CASSPRTGGFTEAFF
D: NA; J: TRBJ1-2; V: TRBV5-6; size: NA; DNA: TGTGCCAGCAGCTTGGACTATTCCTCCTCTAACTATGGCTACACCTTC; CDR3: CASSLDYSSSNYGYTF
D: NA; J: TRBJ2-3; V: TRBV5-1; size: NA; DNA: TGCGCCAGCAGCCGGAGGGGGGGTTTGGGTAGAGATACGCAGTATTTT; CDR3: CASSRRGGLGRDTQYF